This T cell receptor (beta chain) came from a study of blood T cell repertoires in COVID-19. CDR3 size: 14 residues. Looked up from germline, CDR1 is SGHTA and CDR2 is FQGNSA. Trimming stripped 0 bases from V and 5 bases from J, with 11 bases between. Methods used by the authors: The authors estimated nucleated cell counts from reference gene primer amplification. Method: immunoSEQ multiplex PCR; TCRdb's copy keeps in-frame clones and lacks some. That table gives V, J and clone size, and the DNA gave D and trimming. The sample lists some 230,000 clones, 65% to 85% seen once, with about 2.1% in the top ten. The count of this clone is one.

The sequence was collected from a woman between 55 and 75 years old with acute or convalescent COVID-19. Sequencing was done on a sample of peripheral blood. The V call is TRBV7-2, the J call TRBJ2-7, with D possibly matching TRBD1 (6 bases). The CDR3 coding sequence is TGTGCCAGCAGCTTAGCGGTAAACAGGGACGAGCAGTACTTC. Protein sequence: CASSLAVNRDEQYF.